This entry lists 25 T cell receptor beta chains sequenced from one sample in a study of shared clonotypes between healthy human individuals (dated by TCRdb to between 2020 and 2021). The library was generated by the immunoSEQ multiplex PCR assay. The table was pulled from immuneACCESS by TCRdb, which kept in-frame rearrangements only. Such tables lose some clones; where checked, under half of the loss comes from unresolved V genes, and the rest has no known cause. A total of about 2.1 million clones appear in this sample, 90% to 95% of them only once. The ten largest make up more than 1.5% of the sample. CD8 naive samples were obtained by positive selection for CCR7 among CD45RO-negative cells, yielding a CD45RA+CCR7+ population from which TemRA cells were excluded. What was sequenced was naive CD8+ T cells from PBMCs. The cell subset or site label corresponds to: CD45RA+CCR7+. These receptors were collected from a man younger than 30 in good health. Some clones in this sample may be carry-over from other donors' samples.

This clone appeared once. This rearrangement joins TRBV2 to TRBJ2-7, with 11 bases identical to TRBD2. V lost 5 bases and J lost 3; bases outside the gene matches: 3. Germline V gene sequence: CDR1 SNHLY, CDR2 FYNNEI. The CDR3 totals 14 residues. The CDR3 DNA reads TGTGCCAGCAGTTCCGGGACTAGCGGCTACGAGCAGTACTTC. Protein: CASSSGTSGYEQYF.

The chain is built from TRBV11-2 and TRBJ2-1, with TRBD2 as a possible D gene (6 bases). The germline V gene has CDR1 SGHAT and CDR2 FQNNGV. Between the trimmed V and J ends, which lost 1 base and 10 bases, there was a span of 8 bases. The CDR3 has 12 residues. CDR3 loop: CASSLAGEEQFF. The DNA for the CDR3 is TGTGCCAGCAGCTTAGCGGGAGAAGAGCAGTTCTTC.

The chain has TRBV9 and TRBJ1-2; 12 positions match TRBD1. This CDR3 has 15 residues. Germline CDR1 SGDLS, CDR2 YYNGEE. With V trimmed by 4 bases and J by 8 bases, 9 bases remained unmatched. CDR3 bases: TGTGCCAGCAGCTCTGGGGGACAGGGGGCGTCAGGCTACACCTTC. Translation: CASSSGGQGASGYTF.

This clone was found once. This chain joins TRBV6-1 and TRBJ2-7; 11 bases are a match to TRBD1. V shed 6 bases and J 3 bases; nucleotides not matched to a gene: 1. This CDR3 has 13 amino acids. The germline V gene encodes CDR1 MNHNS and CDR2 SASEGT. The CDR3, as DNA: TGTGCCAGCAGGGGACAGGGGGTCTACGAGCAGTACTTC. The encoded protein is CASRGQGVYEQYF.

The rearrangement joins TRBV7-9 to TRBJ2-7; 16 bases are shared with TRBD2. Germline V gene data show CDR1 as SEHNR and CDR2 as FQNEAQ (reference sequence). V was pared by 5 bases and J by 5 bases, with 12 bases of the junction left unmatched. This CDR3 spans 18 amino acids. CDR3 residues: CASSAGTSGRARSHEQYF. CDR3 in DNA: TGTGCCAGCAGCGCCGGGACTAGCGGGAGGGCCCGGAGCCACGAGCAGTACTTC.

This chain links TRBV6-6 with TRBJ2-1; perhaps D is TRBD1 or TRBD2 (5 bases each). This CDR3 has 15 residues. V lost 6 bases to trimming and J lost 7 bases, with 19 bases between them. Germline V gives CDR1 MNHNY, CDR2 SVGAGI (reference sequence). CDR3 in amino acids: CASSDVGAWGNEQFF. For the CDR3, the DNA is TGTGCCAGCAGCGACGTCGGCGCCTGGGGGAATGAGCAGTTCTTC.

The J gene is TRBJ2-7, the V gene TRBV11-2, with D possibly TRBD1 on 6 matching bases. Looked up from germline, CDR1 is SGHAT and CDR2 is FQNNGV. This CDR3 is 15 amino acids long. V was pared by 5 bases and J by 5 bases, with 19 bases between. CDR3 protein: CASSPQRGLRDEQYF. The CDR3 DNA is TGTGCCAGCAGCCCTCAGAGGGGGTTACGGGACGAGCAGTACTTC.

The chain recombines TRBV30 with TRBJ2-1; D is unclear. The V end lost 5 bases, the J end lost 6 bases, and 11 bases lay between the germline ends. Germline V gene sequence: CDR1 GTSNPN, CDR2 SVGIG (reference sequence). The CDR3 consists of 12 residues. CDR3 loop: CAWARSPNEQFF. CDR3 nucleotides: TGTGCCTGGGCCAGGAGCCCCAATGAGCAGTTCTTC.

The chain recombines TRBV28 with TRBJ2-2, with D possibly matching TRBD2 (6 bases). Germline CDR1 and CDR2: MDHEN and SYDVKM. The CDR3 has 15 amino acids. Trimming removed 6 bases at V and 3 bases at J, with 14 bases between. The CDR3 DNA reads TGTGCCAGCAGGACGGGACTTGATTACACCGGGGAGCTGTTTTTT. This sequence encodes CASRTGLDYTGELFF.

The J gene is TRBJ1-1, the V gene TRBV28; a weak D match, TRBD1 (6 bases). Germline CDR1 is MDHEN and CDR2 is SYDVKM. V lost 4 bases, J lost 2 bases, and 23 bases lay in between. The CDR3 contains 18 residues. The CDR3: CASSSETGHPDKNTEAFF. CDR3 nucleotides: TGTGCCAGCAGTTCCGAAACGGGACACCCTGATAAAAACACTGAAGCTTTCTTT.

This clone occurred once. This rearrangement joins TRBV21-1 to TRBJ1-1. TRBV21-1 constitutes a pseudogene. The CDR3 consists of 16 residues. CDR3 sequence: CASSIGALREYTEAFF. The CDR3 nucleotides are TGTGCCAGCAGCATCGGGGCCTTACGAGAGTACACTGAAGCTTTCTTT.

The V gene is TRBV4-2, the J gene TRBJ2-7; 7 bases line up with TRBD2. Germline assignment: CDR1 LGHNA and CDR2 YNFKEQ. The J segment lost 0 bases and the V segment lost 7 bases, leaving 9 bases of the junction unmatched. CDR3 length: 15 amino acids. CDR3 coding DNA: TGTGCCAGCACCCCCCAGGGAGGGAACTCCTACGAGCAGTACTTC. This encodes CASTPQGGNSYEQYF.

This chain connects TRBV27 to TRBJ1-1, with a weak D call TRBD1 (6 bases). Trimming took off 4 bases at V and 4 bases at J, with 13 bases between the two ends. The CDR3 covers 14 residues. Germline V gives CDR1 MNHEY, CDR2 SMNVEV (reference sequence). The CDR3 DNA reads as TGTGCCAGCAGTTCACCGACAGGTTTCACTGAAGCTTTCTTT. Translation gives CASSSPTGFTEAFF.

This chain uses TRBV27 with TRBJ2-3, with 9 bases fitting TRBD1. Per the germline V gene, CDR1 is MNHEY and CDR2 is SMNVEV (reference sequence). V lost 5 bases and J lost 12; bases outside the gene matches: 6. The CDR3 has 12 residues. The CDR3 reads CASSLGTGPQYF. The CDR3, as DNA: TGTGCCAGCAGTCTCGGGACAGGGCCCCAGTATTTT.

This clone was seen a single time. The chain combines TRBV30 with TRBJ2-7; no reliable D call. With 2 bases removed from V and 4 bases from J, the gap between germline ends came to 9 bases. Germline lookup yields CDR1 GTSNPN and CDR2 SVGIG (reference sequence). The CDR3 extends over 12 amino acids. CDR3 sequence: CAWSPVAYEQYF. Here the CDR3 DNA reads TGTGCCTGGAGTCCCGTGGCGTACGAGCAGTACTTC.

This chain connects TRBV6-1 to TRBJ1-2, with D possibly matching TRBD1 (5 bases). The CDR3 runs 15 residues. Germline assignment: CDR1 MNHNS and CDR2 SASEGT. V lost 5 bases to trimming and J lost 3 bases, with 16 bases between them. The CDR3 region has the DNA TGTGCCAGCAGTCGGTGGCCGGGGGATGACTATGGCTACACCTTC. It translates to CASSRWPGDDYGYTF.

V gene TRBV9 combines with J gene TRBJ2-1, with D tentatively TRBD1 (6 bases). This CDR3 comprises 14 residues. CDR1 and CDR2 (germline): SGDLS, YYNGEE. Deletions cut 3 bases from V and 8 bases from J, with 15 bases between. In nucleotides, the CDR3 is TGTGCCAGCAGCGCTGAGGGGGTCGGCGATGAGCAGTTCTTC. This sequence encodes CASSAEGVGDEQFF. Complete variable domain (other parts from reference TRBV9 and TRBJ2-1): DSGVTQTPKHLITATGQRVTLRCSPRSGDLSVYWYQQSLDQGLQFLIQYYNGEERAKGNILERFSAQQFPDLHSELNLSSLELGDSALYFCASSAEGVGDEQFFGPGTRLTVL.

This clone was seen only once. The chain couples TRBV9 to TRBJ2-7, with D maybe TRBD1 (6 bases). Deletions cut 3 bases from V and 2 bases from J, with 12 bases between. CDR3 size: 14 residues. Germline CDR1 SGDLS, CDR2 YYNGEE. The CDR3 loop is CASSASTGPYEQYF. CDR3 nucleotide sequence: TGTGCCAGCAGCGCCTCGACAGGTCCCTACGAGCAGTACTTC. The variable domain in full, completed from reference TRBV9 and TRBJ2-7, reads DSGVTQTPKHLITATGQRVTLRCSPRSGDLSVYWYQQSLDQGLQFLIQYYNGEERAKGNILERFSAQQFPDLHSELNLSSLELGDSALYFCASSASTGPYEQYFGPGTRLTVT.

In regard to this clone: Other nucleotide sequences in the sample specify the same CDR3. The chain uses TRBV5-1 and TRBJ2-7; D not resolved. Trimming shortened V by 3 bases and J by 2 bases, and 6 bases separated the two germline ends. The CDR3 loop spans 12 amino acids. Germline V CDR1 and CDR2: SGHRS, YFSETQ. CDR3 DNA: TGCGCCAGCAGCTCGGATACCTACGAGCAGTACTTC. Translating gives CASSSDTYEQYF.

The V and J genes are TRBV7-8 and TRBJ1-1, with D uncertain. This CDR3 region has 11 residues. Germline values: CDR1 SGHVS, CDR2 FQNEAQ. The V and J ends lost 2 bases and 8 bases respectively, with 6 bases between them. This CDR3 is CASSLPPEAFF. In DNA form, the CDR3 reads TGTGCCAGCAGCTTACCCCCGGAAGCTTTCTTT.

The chain recombines TRBV6-1 with TRBJ2-7, with D perhaps TRBD1 or TRBD2 (5 bases each). This CDR3 has 13 amino acids. Germline CDR1 and CDR2: MNHNS and SASEGT. Trimming took off 6 bases at V and 6 bases at J, with 15 bases between the two ends. The CDR3 loop is CASRGRGVSEQYF. The CDR3 DNA sequence: TGTGCCAGCAGGGGGCGAGGGGTCTCCGAGCAGTACTTC.

The V gene is TRBV2, the J gene TRBJ1-5, with 12 bases identical to TRBD1. The CDR3 is 18 residues long. Germline V CDR1 and CDR2: SNHLY, FYNNEI. V lost 3 bases and J lost 1; bases outside the gene matches: 7. In DNA, the CDR3 is TGTGCCAGCAGTGAGCGGGACAGGGGGCAACGAAGCAATCAGCCCCAGCATTTT. Translated: CASSERDRGQRSNQPQHF.

The gene calls are TRBV27 and TRBJ2-5; 14 nucleotides agree with TRBD2. Looked up from germline, CDR1 is MNHEY and CDR2 is SMNVEV (reference sequence). CDR3 size: 16 residues. V lost 4 bases, J lost 4 bases, and 5 bases stayed unmatched. In nucleotides, the CDR3 is TGTGCCAGCAGTTCGGGACTAGCGGGAGAGTTAGAGACCCAGTACTTC. This codes for CASSSGLAGELETQYF.

The rearrangement links TRBV28 to TRBJ1-5, with D perhaps TRBD1 (5 bases). This CDR3 has 14 amino acids. Germline CDR1 MDHEN, CDR2 SYDVKM. Between the trimmed V and J ends, which lost 6 bases and 6 bases, there was a span of 15 bases. CDR3 nucleotides: TGTGCCAGCAGCCCTGCCAGGGTGCCTCAGCCCCAGCATTTT. Translating it yields CASSPARVPQPQHF. The full variable domain, with the rest looked up from reference TRBV28 and TRBJ1-5, is DVKVTQSSRYLVKRTGEKVFLECVQDMDHENMFWYRQDPGLGLRLIYFSYDVKMKEKGDIPEGYSVSREKKERFSLILESASTNQTSMYLCASSPARVPQPQHFGDGTRLSIL.

This chain connects TRBV29-1 to TRBJ2-2; 10 nucleotides align to TRBD1. Per the germline V gene, CDR1 is SQVTM and CDR2 is ANQGSEA. V shed 4 bases, J shed 1 base, and the junction held 6 bases outside the gene matches. This CDR3 spans 16 amino acids. In nucleotides, the CDR3 is TGCAGCGTTGTCCCCGGACAGGGGGGGAACACCGGGGAGCTGTTTTTT. Translation: CSVVPGQGGNTGELFF.